The 17 T cell receptor beta chains reported below all come from one sample, sequenced in a study of blood T cell repertoires in COVID-19. Data came from immunoSEQ multiplex PCR; TCRdb stores just in-frame clones and leaves some out. The table records 45,000 to 70,000 clones, around 84% of them present only once. Sequenced material: peripheral blood. These receptors were obtained from a man aged 60 to 69 with acute or convalescent COVID-19.

This chain links TRBV6-6 with TRBJ1-6, with D possibly being TRBD1 (5 bases). The V end was cut by 6 bases, the J end by 10 bases, with 16 bases between. The CDR3 extends over 14 amino acids. Germline values: CDR1 MNHNY, CDR2 SVGAGI (reference sequence). The CDR3 DNA is TGTGCCAGCAGCTACGGGCAGGGCGGATCACCCCTCCACTTT. The encoded protein is CASSYGQGGSPLHF.

This chain's CDR3 is CASSLSVLHNSPLHF. In DNA form, the CDR3 reads TGTGCCAGCAGTTTATCGGTTTTACATAATTCACCCCTCCACTTT. V and J are TRBV28 and TRBJ1-6; D is undetermined. The CDR3 length is 15 residues. Germline assignment: CDR1 MDHEN and CDR2 SYDVKM. V was trimmed by 1 base and J by 5 bases, leaving 9 bases between them. The full variable domain, completed using reference TRBV28 and TRBJ1-6, is DVKVTQSSRYLVKRTGEKVFLECVQDMDHENMFWYRQDPGLGLRLIYFSYDVKMKEKGDIPEGYSVSREKKERFSLILESASTNQTSMYLCASSLSVLHNSPLHFGNGTRLTVT.

The chain carries TRBV2 and TRBJ2-2, with unresolved D. Trimming took off 6 bases at V and 5 bases at J, with 10 bases between the two ends. The CDR3 has 13 residues. Germline V lookup: CDR1 SNHLY, CDR2 FYNNEI. The CDR3 loop reads CASRLSRTGELFF. The DNA for the CDR3 is TGTGCCAGCAGACTCTCCAGGACCGGGGAGCTGTTTTTT.

The J gene is TRBJ2-7, the V gene TRBV6-5; a possible D gene is TRBD2 (6 bases). Germline V lookup: CDR1 MNHEY, CDR2 SVGAGI. V lost 7 bases and J lost 3, with 16 bases in between. The length of the CDR3 is 14 residues. The CDR3 DNA sequence: TGTGCCAGCAAGGTGCGGGACGGTGGCTACGAGCAGTACTTC. Residues: CASKVRDGGYEQYF.

This sequence joins TRBV9 and TRBJ2-1, with TRBD2 matching over 9 bases. The CDR3 loop spans 16 amino acids. V lost 3 bases and J lost 3; bases outside the gene matches: 7. Germline CDR1 is SGDLS and CDR2 is YYNGEE. The CDR3 DNA is TGTGCCAGCAGCGCACGACTAGCGGCGGACTACAATGAGCAGTTCTTC. Amino acid sequence: CASSARLAADYNEQFF.

The chain employs TRBV7-8 and TRBJ2-7, with a tentative D call TRBD1 (6 bases). Germline V CDR1 and CDR2: SGHVS, FQNEAQ. V was cut by 5 bases and J by 3 bases, with 11 bases left in between. The CDR3 is made up of 13 amino acids. The CDR3 DNA reads TGTGCCAGCAGCCGCGGACAGCACTACGAGCAGTACTTC. Its translation is CASSRGQHYEQYF.

The J gene is TRBJ1-1, the V gene TRBV7-3; TRBD1 matches at 9 bases. CDR1 is SGHTA and CDR2 is FQGTGA in the germline V gene. There are 13 residues in the CDR3. Trimming at V came to 6 bases and at J to 6 bases, leaving 5 bases not matched to a gene. CDR3 nucleotides: TGTGCCAGCAGACGACAGGGGGACCCTGAAGCTTTCTTT. Translated, it gives CASRRQGDPEAFF.

This chain joins TRBV5-1 and TRBJ2-2; tentative D call: TRBD2 (5 bases). V lost 1 base to trimming and J lost 0 bases, with 10 bases between them. Looked up from germline, CDR1 is SGHRS and CDR2 is YFSETQ. The CDR3 spans 16 residues. The CDR3 nucleotides are TGCGCCAGCAGCTTGAGAGCGGAAACGAACACCGGGGAGCTGTTTTTT. This gives the protein CASSLRAETNTGELFF.

This clone has only one observation. The rearrangement uses TRBV6-5 and TRBJ1-1, with D possibly TRBD1 on 6 matching bases. V was clipped by 6 bases and J by 1 base, with 15 bases between them. This CDR3 region has 15 residues. CDR1 is MNHEY and CDR2 is SVGAGI in the germline V gene. The CDR3 region has the DNA TGTGCCAGCAGCTCCGGACAGCCGAGGAACACTGAAGCTTTCTTT. It codes for CASSSGQPRNTEAFF.

This chain uses TRBV10-3 with TRBJ2-7, with TRBD2 matching over 10 bases. CDR3 length: 16 amino acids. V shed 8 bases, J shed 2 bases, and the junction held 12 bases outside the gene matches. Per germline, CDR1 ENHRY and CDR2 SYGVKD. The CDR3 region has the DNA TGTGCCATCGCTCCCGGTTTAGCGGGGGGCACCTACGAGCAGTACTTC. Its protein product is CAIAPGLAGGTYEQYF.

This sequence joins TRBV7-9 and TRBJ1-5, with D unresolved. This CDR3 comprises 13 residues. V lost 5 bases to trimming and J lost 11 bases, with 16 bases between them. Germline-derived CDR1 and CDR2 are SEHNR and FQNEAQ (reference sequence). The CDR3 here is CASSLGPGSAQHF. In nucleotides, the CDR3 is TGTGCCAGCAGCCTTGGACCTGGGAGCGCCCAGCATTTT.

The J gene is TRBJ2-5, the V gene TRBV29-1; 12 nucleotides align to TRBD1. CDR1 SQVTM and CDR2 ANQGSEA come from the germline V gene. The junction had 1 base not matched to a gene; V was cut back by 4 bases and J by 4 bases. The CDR3 extends over 13 amino acids. The CDR3 coding sequence is TGCAGCGTTGGGGACAGGGGGCCAGAGACCCAGTACTTC. Amino acid sequence: CSVGDRGPETQYF.

This clone was observed a handful of times. This chain links TRBV2 with TRBJ1-6; D is ambiguous. Between the trimmed V and J ends, which lost 6 bases and 0 bases, there was a span of 18 bases. The CDR3 is made up of 18 amino acids. The germline V gene has CDR1 SNHLY and CDR2 FYNNEI. CDR3 sequence reads: CASRADPKGSSYNSPLHF. The CDR3 coding sequence is TGTGCCAGCAGAGCAGACCCCAAAGGGAGCTCCTATAATTCACCCCTCCACTTT.

This clone appeared a few times. The chain has TRBV19 and TRBJ1-2, with D unclear. V lost 1 base to trimming and J lost 1 base, with 7 bases between them. CDR3 length: 14 residues. Looked up from germline, CDR1 is LNHDA and CDR2 is SQIVND (reference sequence). The CDR3 loop reads CASSIVADNYGYTF. The DNA for the CDR3 is TGTGCCAGTAGTATAGTGGCGGATAACTATGGCTACACCTTC.

The chain combines TRBV7-8 with TRBJ1-6; D unresolved. This CDR3 has 14 amino acids. Trimming removed 5 bases at V and 6 bases at J, with 11 bases between. Per the germline V gene, CDR1 is SGHVS and CDR2 is FQNEAQ. For the CDR3, the DNA is TGTGCCAGCAGCCTCACCGAGTTTAATTCACCCCTCCACTTT. Encoded protein: CASSLTEFNSPLHF. Combining the CDR3 with reference TRBV7-8 and TRBJ1-6 gives the whole variable domain GAGVSQSPRYKVAKRGQDVALRCDPISGHVSLFWYQQALGQGPEFLTYFQNEAQLDKSGLPSDRFFAERPEGSVSTLKIQRTQQEDSAVYLCASSLTEFNSPLHFGNGTRLTVT.

The rearrangement uses TRBV29-1 and TRBJ2-5; TRBD1 might be the D (5 bases). CDR1 and CDR2 (germline): SQVTM, ANQGSEA. The CDR3 extends over 13 amino acids. V lost 4 bases, J lost 6 bases, and 15 bases lay in between. Here the CDR3 reads CSVVWDRGKTQYF. The DNA for the CDR3 is TGCAGCGTTGTCTGGGATAGGGGCAAGACCCAGTACTTC.

The chain employs TRBV2 and TRBJ1-6; D possibly corresponds to TRBD1 (5 bases). The V and J ends lost 6 bases and 7 bases respectively, with 13 bases between them. Germline V gene lookup returns CDR1 SNHLY and CDR2 FYNNEI. The CDR3 runs to 14 residues. In DNA form, the CDR3 reads TGTGCCAGCAGCGTGGGGCCTTGGAATTCACCCCTCCACTTT. Its translation is CASSVGPWNSPLHF.